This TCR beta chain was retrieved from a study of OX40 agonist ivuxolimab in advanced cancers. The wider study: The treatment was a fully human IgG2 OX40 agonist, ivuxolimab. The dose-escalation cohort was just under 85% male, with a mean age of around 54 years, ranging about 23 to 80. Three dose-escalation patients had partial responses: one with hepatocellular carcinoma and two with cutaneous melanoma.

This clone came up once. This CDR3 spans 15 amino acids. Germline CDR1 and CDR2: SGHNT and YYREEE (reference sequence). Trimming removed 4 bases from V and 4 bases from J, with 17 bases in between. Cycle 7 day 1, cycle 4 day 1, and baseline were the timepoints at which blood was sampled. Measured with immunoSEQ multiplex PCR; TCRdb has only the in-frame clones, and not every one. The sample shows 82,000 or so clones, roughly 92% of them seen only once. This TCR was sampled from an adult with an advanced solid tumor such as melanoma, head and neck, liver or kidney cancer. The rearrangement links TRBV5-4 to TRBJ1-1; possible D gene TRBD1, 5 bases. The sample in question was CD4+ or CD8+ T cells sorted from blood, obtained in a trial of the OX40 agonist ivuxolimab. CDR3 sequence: CASSRWGGKVTEAFF. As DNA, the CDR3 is TGTGCCAGCAGCCGATGGGGGGGGAAGGTCACTGAAGCTTTCTTT.